This T cell receptor beta chain derives from a study of T-cell reconstitution after alpha-beta-depleted transplantation in children (dated by TCRdb to about 2016). Regarding the research as a whole: The study quantitatively tracked T-cell immune reconstitution after TCRalphabeta/CD19-depleted allogeneic hematopoietic cell transplantation in children using TCR repertoire profiling.

Library preparation employed PCR. Instrument used: Illumina HiSeq 2500. Molecular barcoding was employed in the preparation of TCR libraries, with unique molecular identifiers being used to normalize TCRbeta repertoire quantification. TCRdb applied fastp at Q25 and MiXCR to the public reads, then kept only in-frame beta chains. Rows with one shared CDR3 protein collapse into an entry with the most common genes and DNA. The sample table contains some 350,000 distinct CDR3 sequences; only one count was recorded for about a sixth of them. The top ten constitute roughly two fifths of the sample. In the paper's terms, the treatment or condition label means: allogeneic hematopoietic cell transplantation with graft depleted of TCRalphabeta T cells and CD19 B cells. TCRalphabeta/CD19-depleted allogeneic hematopoietic cell grafts were given to the transplant recipients, all of whom were children. Sequences MDHEN (CDR1) and SYDVKM (CDR2) are obtained from the germline V gene. The CDR3 runs 16 residues from the cysteine to the phenylalanine. The entry retains the CDR3 DNA only, 48 bases that are in frame from base 1. Trimming takes 5 bases off V and 4 bases off J; junction bases not matched to a gene: 7.

Broad study findings and their caveats: In some patients, the high TCRbeta diversity seen at day 60 was put down to recipient T cells and intrathymic progenitors that had survived conditioning. Apparently early alphabetaT-cell count recovery about two months after transplant reportedly relied on only several hundred rapidly expanded clones derived from non-depleted graft cells. Over subsequent months, a decline in hyperexpanded clone frequencies was noted, and after one year, T-cell counts and TCRbeta diversity were mostly ascribed to newly produced T cells.

This clonotype was counted a few times. This clone's antigen is unknown. Per-base qualities were not stored, and no clone one base away is much larger. The TCR sequence derives from a male patient aged 2 to 10 who had a stem cell transplant for acute lymphoblastic leukemia, so the T cells may come from the graft donor. The V and J genes are TRBV28 and TRBJ2-7, and TRBD2 aligns with 14 junction nucleotides. The specimen comprised PBMCs, mostly from graft donor cells, sampled 360 days after TCRalphabeta/CD19-depleted stem cell transplant. CDR3 reads: CASSGLAGGPDYEQYF. The DNA reads as follows: TGTGCCAGCAGTGGACTAGCGGGAGGACCGGATTACGAGCAGTACTTC.